The text below deals with one T cell receptor beta chain. Its antigen is undetermined. The data are from a study of glioma-infiltrating T cells after dendritic cell vaccination. Study-level information: Patients received three intradermal dendritic cell vaccine injections at biweekly intervals. The study, taken as a whole, reports: Complete blood and tumor specimen sets were limited to few patients. TCR clonality showed no direct relationship with survival.

The germline V gene has CDR1 SGHRS and CDR2 YFSETQ. Trimming took 5 bases from V and 4 from J, leaving 7 bases between them. CDR3 size: 11 residues. Profiled with immunoSEQ multiplex PCR; TCRdb holds only in-frame clones, not every one. Of some 60,000 clones listed, about four fifths are singletons. Stated time point: after dendritic cell vaccination, including at tumor progression/relapse. None of the glioblastoma patients had an isocitrate dehydrogenase mutation. J is TRBJ2-7 and V is TRBV5-1; D is perhaps TRBD1 (6 bases). The clonotype originates from a human donor with glioblastoma. Specimen: blood, collected after dendritic cell vaccination. This CDR3 reads CASRDSYEQYF. The CDR3 bases are TGCGCCAGCAGGGACAGTTACGAGCAGTACTTC.